The rows below give T cell receptor beta chains drawn from one sample of a study of cytomegalovirus exposure and HLA in healthy donors. Profiling relied on immunoSEQ multiplex PCR, and the TCRdb table lists in-frame clones only, not all of them. The sample records 100,000 to 150,000 clones, 76% being singletons. The sequenced sample was PBMCs. The receptors stem from a man in his forties or fifties in good health and CMV-seronegative. Both conserved end residues are part of each CDR3. D genes are given only for firm matches. Clone size, where shown, is once, few, many, or a class for clones that have expanded.

D,size,J,V,DNA,CDR3
TRBD2,-,TRBJ2-3,TRBV6-1,TGTGCCAGCAGTGTCCGAGGGGAGCGGGGGCTAGGCACAGATACGCAGTATTTT,CASSVRGERGLGTDTQYF
-,-,TRBJ1-2,TRBV4-3,TGCGCCAGCAGGAAAGGGGCCTCTTACGGCTACACCTTC,CASRKGASYGYTF
-,once,TRBJ2-7,TRBV20-1,TGCAGTGCTGAGAGCTCCTACGAGCAGTACTTC,CSAESSYEQYF
-,-,TRBJ2-3,TRBV7-9,TGTTCCAGCAGCTCTAGGGGCCCAGATACGCAGTATTTT,CSSSSRGPDTQYF
-,few,TRBJ1-6,TRBV5-4,TGTGCCAGCAGCGGCGAGGATTCACCCCTCCACTTT,CASSGEDSPLHF
TRBD2,-,TRBJ2-1,TRBV4-1,TGCGCCAGCAGCCAAGGCCTGACTAGCACAAGCTCCTACAATGAGCAGTTCTTC,CASSQGLTSTSSYNEQFF
-,-,TRBJ2-2,TRBV5-1,TGCGCCAGCAGCTTGAAGTTCGGGAACACCGGGGAGCTGTTTTTT,CASSLKFGNTGELFF
-,-,TRBJ2-6,TRBV4-2,TGTGCCAGCAGACAGGGCCATTCTGGGGCCAACGTCCTGACTTTC,CASRQGHSGANVLTF
-,-,TRBJ1-5,TRBV28,TGTGCCAGCAGTTTACGACCGGGGATCAATCAGCCCCAGCATTTT,CASSLRPGINQPQHF
TRBD2,once,TRBJ2-1,TRBV19,TGTGCCAGTAGTCCCCACCCTAGCGGGGGGGTATACAATGAGCAGTTCTTC,CASSPHPSGGVYNEQFF